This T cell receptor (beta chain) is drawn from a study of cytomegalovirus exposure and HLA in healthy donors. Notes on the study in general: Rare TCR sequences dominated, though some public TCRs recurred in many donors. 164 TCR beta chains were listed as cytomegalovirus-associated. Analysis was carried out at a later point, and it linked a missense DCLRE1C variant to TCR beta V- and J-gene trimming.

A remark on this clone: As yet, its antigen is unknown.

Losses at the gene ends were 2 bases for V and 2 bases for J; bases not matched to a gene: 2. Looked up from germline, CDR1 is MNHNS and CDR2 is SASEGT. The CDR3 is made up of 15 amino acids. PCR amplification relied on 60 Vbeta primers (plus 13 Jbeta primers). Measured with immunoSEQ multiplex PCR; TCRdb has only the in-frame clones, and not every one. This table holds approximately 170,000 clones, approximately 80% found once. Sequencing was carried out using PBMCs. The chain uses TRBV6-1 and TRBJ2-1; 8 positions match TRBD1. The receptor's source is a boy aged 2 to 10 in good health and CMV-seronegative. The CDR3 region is CASSERQGPYNEQFF. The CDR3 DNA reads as TGTGCCAGCAGTGAAAGACAGGGGCCCTACAATGAGCAGTTCTTC.